A single sample is the source of the 3 T cell receptor beta chains below, sequenced in a study of blood T cell repertoires in COVID-19. This table comes from immunoSEQ multiplex PCR, and its TCRdb copy is limited to in-frame clones, with some not included. Of roughly 200,000 clones listed, roughly 85% are singletons. Sequencing used PBMCs or T cells enriched from blood (not recorded which). These receptors originate from a man between 35 and 55 years old who had recovered from COVID-19.

V and J are TRBV29-1 and TRBJ1-1, with 9 bases fitting TRBD1. Germline-derived CDR1 and CDR2 are SQVTM and ANQGSEA. The V gene end was trimmed by 3 bases and the J gene end by 5 bases; junction bases not matched to a gene: 4. The CDR3 contains 13 residues. Here the CDR3 reads CSVEYRGLTEAFF. In DNA form, the CDR3 reads TGCAGCGTTGAGTACAGGGGGCTAACTGAAGCTTTCTTT.

The genes are TRBV19 and TRBJ2-7; D might be TRBD1 (5 bases). With 5 bases removed from V and 0 bases from J, the gap between germline ends came to 11 bases. Looked up from germline, CDR1 is LNHDA and CDR2 is SQIVND (reference sequence). The CDR3 consists of 14 residues. The CDR3: CASSPRQSSYEQYF. The DNA for the CDR3 is TGTGCCAGTAGTCCGAGACAGAGCTCCTACGAGCAGTACTTC.

The V and J genes are TRBV5-3 and TRBJ1-2, with D perhaps matching TRBD1 (5 bases). TRBV5-3 is treated as an ORF (open reading frame) with a function not yet certain. This CDR3 has 16 amino acids. Trimming took off 10 bases at V and 1 base at J, with 23 bases between the two ends. CDR3 sequence (DNA): TGTGCCGGACCTCCCAGGGCCGGGTTCTTTAACTATGGCTACACCTTC. Amino acid sequence: CAGPPRAGFFNYGYTF.